A single sample is the source of the 21 T cell receptor beta chains below, sequenced in a study of blood T cell repertoires in COVID-19. Method: immunoSEQ multiplex PCR; TCRdb's copy keeps in-frame clones and lacks some. Seen here are about 200,000 clones, roughly 90% observed once, and the top ten hold around 8.4%. Input material: PBMCs or T cells enriched from blood (not recorded which). The receptors originated from a woman aged 18-35 years who had recovered from COVID-19.

The gene calls are TRBV27 and TRBJ1-5; no clear D gene. Trimming pared 5 bases from V and 0 bases from J, leaving 5 bases between. CDR3 length equals 13 residues. Germline V gene sequence: CDR1 MNHEY, CDR2 SMNVEV (reference sequence). CDR3 in amino acids: CASSDYSNQPQHF. The CDR3 coding sequence is TGTGCCAGCAGTGACTATAGCAATCAGCCCCAGCATTTT.

This clone was seen a single time. The rearrangement links TRBV3-1 (or the pseudogene TRBV3-2) to TRBJ2-7, with 8 bases aligning to TRBD1. V was clipped by 0 bases and J by 6 bases; unmatched bases: 10. Germline CDR1 is LGHDT and CDR2 is YNNKEL (reference sequence). The CDR3 runs 16 residues. CDR3 sequence reads: CASSQDEDREESEQYF. CDR3 sequence (DNA): TGTGCCAGCAGCCAAGATGAGGACAGGGAGGAGTCCGAGCAGTACTTC.

The gene calls are TRBV19 and TRBJ1-5, with 9 bases lining up with TRBD1. The V segment lost 2 bases and the J segment 4 bases; nucleotides outside the gene matches: 12. The CDR3 runs to 18 residues. Germline CDR1 LNHDA, CDR2 SQIVND (reference sequence). DNA for the CDR3: TGTGCCAGTAGTATAACACAGGGGGCGGCCGGGGGGAATCAGCCCCAGCATTTT. It specifies CASSITQGAAGGNQPQHF.

The rearrangement uses TRBV3-1 (or the pseudogene TRBV3-2) and TRBJ1-2; weak D call: TRBD1 (5 bases). Trimming shortened V by 4 bases and J by 9 bases, and 24 bases separated the two germline ends. Germline V gives CDR1 LGHDT, CDR2 YNNKEL (reference sequence). CDR3 length: 16 amino acids. The CDR3 DNA reads as TGTGCCAGCAGCCCTCCTGCGGGGGTCCGGGTTGCAAGCTACACCTTC. Protein product: CASSPPAGVRVASYTF.

V and J are TRBV6-5 and TRBJ1-4; TRBD1 matches at 8 bases. Germline V gives CDR1 MNHEY, CDR2 SVGAGI. V was clipped by 7 bases and J by 7 bases; unmatched bases: 11. This CDR3 spans 15 amino acids. The CDR3 reads CASTGGAEFSEKLFF. DNA for the CDR3: TGTGCCAGCACAGGGGGCGCAGAGTTTAGTGAAAAACTGTTTTTT.

The J gene is TRBJ1-2, the V gene TRBV5-1; 10 positions match TRBD1. The V gene's germline CDR1 is SGHRS and CDR2 YFSETQ. With V trimmed by 5 bases and J by 8 bases, 6 bases remained unmatched. The length of the CDR3 is 13 residues. The CDR3: CASRGTGDGGYTF. The CDR3 region has the DNA TGCGCCAGCAGGGGGACAGGGGACGGCGGCTACACCTTC. Full variable domain (rest looked up from reference TRBV5-1 and TRBJ1-2): KAGVTQTPRYLIKTRGQQVTLSCSPISGHRSVSWYQQTPGQGLQFLFEYFSETQRNKGNFPGRFSGRQFSNSRSEMNVSTLELGDSALYLCASRGTGDGGYTFGSGTRLTVV.

This rearrangement joins TRBV7-3 to TRBJ2-2; 9 positions agree with TRBD2. The germline gives CDR1 SGHTA, CDR2 FQGTGA. The CDR3 consists of 16 residues. With V trimmed by 4 bases and J by 8 bases, 11 bases remained unmatched. CDR3 DNA sequence: TGTGCCAGCAGCTCCGTAGTAGCGGGGGAAAGAGGGGAGCTGTTTTTT. Amino acid sequence: CASSSVVAGERGELFF. Together with reference TRBV7-3 and TRBJ2-2, the CDR3 gives the full variable domain: GAGVSQTPSNKVTEKGKYVELRCDPISGHTALYWYRQSLGQGPEFLIYFQGTGAADDSGLPNDRFFAVRPEGSVSTLKIQRTERGDSAVYLCASSSVVAGERGELFFGEGSRLTVL.

The V gene is TRBV5-1, the J gene TRBJ1-2; 7 nucleotides line up with TRBD1. Germline V gene lookup returns CDR1 SGHRS and CDR2 YFSETQ. Losses at the gene ends were 3 bases for V and 2 bases for J; bases not matched to a gene: 7. The CDR3 has 15 residues. This CDR3 is CASSWGSQGNYGYTF. Here the CDR3 DNA reads TGCGCCAGCAGCTGGGGTTCACAGGGGAACTATGGCTACACCTTC.

The chain is built from TRBV24-1 and TRBJ1-6, with 8 bases that match TRBD1. After removal of 10 bases from V and 6 bases from J, the junction contained 4 bases not matched to a gene. The germline CDR1 and CDR2 sequences are KGHDR and SFDVKD. This CDR3 is 13 amino acids long. CDR3 sequence (DNA): TGTGCCACGGGGACAGGCCCTAATTCACCCCTCCACTTT. It yields the protein CATGTGPNSPLHF.

The rearrangement uses TRBV28 and TRBJ2-2, with a tentative D call TRBD1 (5 bases). The V end lost 6 bases, the J end lost 8 bases, and 16 bases lay between the germline ends. CDR1 is MDHEN and CDR2 is SYDVKM in the germline V gene. This CDR3 has 14 residues. In DNA, the CDR3 is TGTGCCAGCAGGGGAAGACAAGCAGGGGGGGAGCTGTTTTTT. Translating it yields CASRGRQAGGELFF.

The V and J genes are TRBV5-1 and TRBJ2-2; weak D call: TRBD2 (6 bases). CDR1 and CDR2 (germline): SGHRS, YFSETQ. The ends were cut back, 1 base at V and 6 bases at J, with 10 bases in the middle. The CDR3 runs 14 residues. The CDR3 region is CASSLWGTAGELFF. In DNA form, the CDR3 reads TGCGCCAGCAGCTTGTGGGGGACTGCCGGGGAGCTGTTTTTT.

This clone was recorded only once. The genes are TRBV4-2 and TRBJ2-3; 10 nucleotides agree with TRBD2. V dropped 3 bases and J dropped 3; count of bases not matched to a gene: 6. Germline V gene sequence: CDR1 LGHNA, CDR2 YNFKEQ. This CDR3 region has 16 residues. The CDR3 loop reads CASSQRGTSETDTQYF. The CDR3 DNA reads TGTGCCAGCAGCCAGCGGGGGACTAGCGAGACAGATACGCAGTATTTT.

The chain employs TRBV6-5 and TRBJ2-2; 9 bases fit TRBD1. Looked up from germline, CDR1 is MNHEY and CDR2 is SVGAGI. The length of the CDR3 is 14 residues. The V gene end was trimmed by 8 bases and the J gene end by 5 bases; junction bases not matched to a gene: 6. The CDR3 spells CASRDRVRTGELFF. CDR3 nucleotides: TGTGCCAGCCGGGACAGGGTTCGAACCGGGGAGCTGTTTTTT.

The rearrangement links TRBV15 to TRBJ1-1; a weak D match, TRBD1 (5 bases). V was pared by 0 bases and J by 6 bases, with 20 bases between. The CDR3 loop spans 17 amino acids. Germline CDR1 and CDR2: LNHNV and YYDKDF (reference sequence). In DNA, the CDR3 is TGTGCCACCAGCAGAGACGTGACAGTCCTCCACCCACCTGAAGCTTTCTTT. This codes for CATSRDVTVLHPPEAFF.

As to this clone: At the DNA level, this CDR3 is encoded by other sequences in the same sample as well. The J gene is TRBJ1-2, the V gene TRBV27; 7 bases agree with TRBD1. J lost 2 bases, V lost 6 bases, and 3 bases had no gene match. The germline CDR1 and CDR2 sequences are MNHEY and SMNVEV (reference sequence). The CDR3 contains 13 residues. The CDR3 nucleotides are TGTGCCAGCAGCCCGGGACAGAACTATGGCTACACCTTC. Translated, it gives CASSPGQNYGYTF.

The V gene is TRBV3-1 (or the pseudogene TRBV3-2), the J gene TRBJ2-7, with TRBD2 matching over 9 bases. This CDR3 is 14 amino acids long. V shed 4 bases and J 3 bases; nucleotides not matched to a gene: 4. Looked up from germline, CDR1 is LGHDT and CDR2 is YNNKEL (reference sequence). In DNA form, the CDR3 reads TGTGCCAGCAGCCTAGCGGGGGTTCTCTACGAGCAGTACTTC. Protein: CASSLAGVLYEQYF.

The chain is built from TRBV12-3 or TRBV12-4 and TRBJ2-5; possibly TRBD1 for D (6 bases). The CDR3 extends over 13 amino acids. V lost 2 bases, J lost 4 bases, and 8 bases lay in between. The CDR3 DNA reads TGTGCCAGCAGTTTAATCAGGGGAGAGACCCAGTACTTC. Translated, it gives CASSLIRGETQYF.

The J gene is TRBJ1-3, the V gene TRBV6-5; no definite D call. V lost 6 bases and J 0 bases, leaving 12 bases between the germline ends. The germline gives CDR1 MNHEY, CDR2 SVGAGI. CDR3 length: 15 amino acids. CDR3 amino acids: CASRALGFSGNTIYF. For the CDR3, the DNA is TGTGCCAGCAGAGCGCTCGGGTTCTCTGGAAACACCATATATTTT.

V is TRBV6-6 and J is TRBJ1-2, with 9 bases matching TRBD1. The V gene end was trimmed by 5 bases and the J gene end by 1 base; junction bases not matched to a gene: 8. The V gene's germline CDR1 is MNHNY and CDR2 SVGAGI (reference sequence). The CDR3 covers 16 residues. The CDR3 DNA follows: TGTGCCAGCAGTGGCGTGAGGGACAGGGTTAACTATGGCTACACCTTC. This codes for CASSGVRDRVNYGYTF.

In this sample, this clone turned up once. The chain is built from TRBV7-2 and TRBJ2-1, with TRBD2 identical over 16 bases. The length of the CDR3 is 18 residues. Per the germline V gene, CDR1 is SGHTA and CDR2 is FQGNSA. Trimming took 1 base from V and 2 from J; bases not matched to a gene: 2. The CDR3 here is CASSLVGTSGGAYNEQFF. DNA of the CDR3: TGTGCCAGCAGCTTAGTTGGGACTAGCGGGGGGGCCTACAATGAGCAGTTCTTC.

This chain connects TRBV3-1 (or the pseudogene TRBV3-2) to TRBJ1-2, with D hard to call. Germline V gene lookup returns CDR1 LGHDT and CDR2 YNNKEL (reference sequence). CDR3 size: 12 residues. Deletions cut 3 bases from V and 3 bases from J, with 5 bases between. CDR3 loop: CASSHRDYGYTF. CDR3 in DNA: TGTGCCAGCAGCCATCGGGACTATGGCTACACCTTC.